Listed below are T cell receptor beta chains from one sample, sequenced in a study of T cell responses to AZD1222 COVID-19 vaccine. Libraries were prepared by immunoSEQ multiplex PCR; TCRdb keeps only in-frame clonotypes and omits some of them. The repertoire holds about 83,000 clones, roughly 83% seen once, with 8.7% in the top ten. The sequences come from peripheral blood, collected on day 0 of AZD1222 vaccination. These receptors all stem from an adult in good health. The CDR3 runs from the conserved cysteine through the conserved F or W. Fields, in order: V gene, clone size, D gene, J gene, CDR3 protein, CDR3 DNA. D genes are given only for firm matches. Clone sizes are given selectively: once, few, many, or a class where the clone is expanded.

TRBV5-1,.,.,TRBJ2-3,CASGTSTDTQYF,TGCGCCAGCGGGACAAGCACAGATACGCAGTATTTT
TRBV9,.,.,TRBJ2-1,CASSVGSLGPSLFF,TGTGCCAGCAGCGTAGGCTCTTTGGGACCGTCACTCTTCTTC
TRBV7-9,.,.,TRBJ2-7,CASSLRMGGSSYEQYF,TGTGCCAGCAGCTTGCGGATGGGAGGTTCCTCCTACGAGCAGTACTTC
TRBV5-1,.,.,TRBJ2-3,CASSPPVFRGTDTQYF,TGCGCCAGCAGCCCCCCGGTTTTCCGGGGCACAGATACGCAGTATTTT
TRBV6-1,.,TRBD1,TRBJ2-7,CASSEGGTGGYEQYF,TGTGCCAGCAGTGAAGGTGGGACAGGGGGCTACGAGCAGTACTTC
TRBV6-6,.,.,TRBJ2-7,CASSYSLGGEQYF,TGTGCCAGCAGTTACTCCCTAGGCGGCGAGCAGTACTTC
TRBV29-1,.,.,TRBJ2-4,CSDRGLLAKNIQYF,TGCAGCGACCGAGGACTTCTAGCCAAAAACATTCAGTACTTC
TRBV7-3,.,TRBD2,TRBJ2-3,CASSPTTSGDTQYF,TGTGCCAGCAGCCCGACGACTAGCGGAGATACGCAGTATTTT
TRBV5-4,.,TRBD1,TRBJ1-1,CASSLVGQGRKWTEAFF,TGTGCCAGCAGCTTGGTTGGACAGGGGCGAAAATGGACTGAAGCTTTCTTT
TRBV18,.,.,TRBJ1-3,CASSLGGTTGNTIYF,TGTGCCAGCTCACTGGGTGGGACGACTGGAAACACCATATATTTT
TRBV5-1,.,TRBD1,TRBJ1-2,CASSLDRGLSGYTF,TGCGCCAGCAGCTTAGACAGGGGGCTAAGCGGCTACACCTTC
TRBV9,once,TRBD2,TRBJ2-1,CASSVAGGSYNEQFF,TGTGCCAGCAGCGTAGCGGGGGGTTCCTACAATGAGCAGTTCTTC